Here is one T cell receptor (beta chain) with its context. Its antigen is unknown. There are no base qualities to consult, and no much larger clone falls within one base. The entry originates in a study of blood T cells in healthy people across ages (dated by TCRdb to the mid-2010s). A note on the overall study: In model experiments, roughly one uniquely barcoded TCR beta cDNA molecule per two T cells was captured by template switching. Age-related changes in TCR beta repertoire diversity were measured in the study by deep sequencing normalized with unique cDNA molecular identifiers. Four age groups were formed from the donors: young (average 16 years), middle-aged (just under 40), aged (approximately 60) and long-lived (82). To avoid experimental bias, donors of different ages were distributed randomly across sequencing lanes. Two additional independent replicas of 1 million unique cDNA reads from the same blood draw were analyzed for two donors (one aged 18 to 30 and one aged 80 or older). Study-wide findings and limitations: Observed TCR beta diversity per million T cells fell roughly linearly with age, and a significant reduction was already apparent by age roughly 40. A strong correlation was found between observed TCR beta diversity and the percentage of naive T cells measured by flow cytometry. Compared with the aged group, the long-lived group had more naive CD4+ T cells, fewer expanded clones and increased TCR diversity, a pattern suggesting age selection. Estimates of total diversity based on one million sequenced T cells were regarded as lower bounds and as underestimates. Because profiling used bulk unsorted PBMCs, naive and antigen-experienced compartments could not be compared conclusively. The CMV infection status of donors was not known, potentially confounding age-related changes in expanded clonotypes.

Libraries were constructed by 5' RACE. Sequencing took place on an Illumina HiSeq 2500. The second PCR ran for about 6 to 12 cycles and used a J-beta primer mix along with a sample-barcoded 5' primer. A template-switch 5' adaptor carrying 12 random nucleotides introduced a unique molecular identifier onto each TCR beta cDNA molecule. Each sample yielded at least 2.5 million CDR3-containing paired-end reads. First-strand cDNA was synthesized from all RNA with the Mint cDNA synthesis kit, primed by a TRBC-specific oligonucleotide. Following uracil-DNA glycosylase treatment, a first 18-cycle PCR with universal primers M1SS and BC2_uni_R was performed on all cDNA. The paper's processing steps were these. Normalization of each sample was performed by random selection of 1 million high-quality reads, each carrying a distinct molecular identifier. Instead of being binned into consensus sequences, reads that shared molecular identifiers were thrown out. CDR3 identification, clonotype clustering and error correction used MiTCR with a Q25 quality threshold and the strictest error-elimination algorithm. A nonparametric unseen species model with Euler transformation was used to estimate a lower bound on total TCR beta diversity. TCRdb reprocessed the public reads (quality trimming at Q25 with fastp, clone calling with MiXCR) and kept in-frame beta chains. Entries that share a CDR3 protein sequence are merged under the most common genes and DNA. For this entry, the V and J calls and clone size follow TCRdb and not the study's own pipeline. This sample holds roughly 2 million distinct CDR3 sequences; about 50% were observed only once. Clones ranked in the top ten supply approximately 2% of the sample.

V is pared back by 5 bases and J by 10 bases, with 17 bases lying between the germline termini. The CDR3 contains 14 residues, cysteine and phenylalanine counted. Just the 42-base CDR3 DNA is kept, in frame starting at base 1. The germline V gene supplies CDR1 KGHDR and CDR2 SFDVKD. Systemically healthy Caucasian individuals from Russia, around 39 in total and aged roughly 6 to 95 years, were included as donors. About 9.1 milliliters of peripheral blood were collected from each donor into EDTA-treated Vacutainer tubes. Ficoll-Paque density-gradient centrifugation was used to isolate PBMCs, with at least 7 million per sample. Total RNA was extracted from PBMCs with Trizol reagent, with at least 6 micrograms obtained per sample. The percentages of naive CD45RAhigh/CD27high T cells were determined by flow cytometry on a PBMC aliquot from every donor.

Sequencing was performed on blood. The sequence was collected from a woman aged 40 to 50 in good health. The chain links TRBV24-1 with TRBJ2-1; matching of 6 bases hints at TRBD2 as the D gene. Read as DNA, the sequence is TGTGCCACCAGTGGCCGGCGGAGGGGCGACGAGCAGTTCTTC. Translated, this gives CATSGRRRGDEQFF.